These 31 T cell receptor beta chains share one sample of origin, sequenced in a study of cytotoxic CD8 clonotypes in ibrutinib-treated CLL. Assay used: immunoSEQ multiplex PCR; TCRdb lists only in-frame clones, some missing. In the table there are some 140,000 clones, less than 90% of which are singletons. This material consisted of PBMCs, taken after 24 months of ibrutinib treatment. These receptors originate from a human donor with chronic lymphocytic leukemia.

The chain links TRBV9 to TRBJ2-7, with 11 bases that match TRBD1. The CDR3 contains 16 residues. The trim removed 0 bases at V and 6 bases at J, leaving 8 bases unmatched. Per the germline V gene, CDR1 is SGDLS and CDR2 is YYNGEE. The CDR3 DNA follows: TGTGCCAGCAGCGTAGAGATGTCGGGGACAGGGGGCGAGCAGTACTTC. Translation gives CASSVEMSGTGGEQYF.

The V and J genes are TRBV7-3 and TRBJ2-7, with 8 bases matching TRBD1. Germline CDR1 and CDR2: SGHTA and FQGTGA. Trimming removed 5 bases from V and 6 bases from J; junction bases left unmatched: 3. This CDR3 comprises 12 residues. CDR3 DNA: TGTGCCAGCAGCCCCGGACAGGGCGAGCAGTACTTC. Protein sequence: CASSPGQGEQYF.

CDR3 loop: CASSLGGGDLGYGYTF. In DNA form, the CDR3 reads TGTGCCAGCAGCTTGGGCGGCGGCGACCTTGGATATGGCTACACCTTC. The chain uses TRBV5-4 and TRBJ1-2; no reliable D call. Trimming cost V 0 bases and J 5 bases, with 17 bases left between them. CDR3 length: 16 amino acids. CDR1 and CDR2 from the germline V gene are SGHNT and YYREEE (reference sequence).

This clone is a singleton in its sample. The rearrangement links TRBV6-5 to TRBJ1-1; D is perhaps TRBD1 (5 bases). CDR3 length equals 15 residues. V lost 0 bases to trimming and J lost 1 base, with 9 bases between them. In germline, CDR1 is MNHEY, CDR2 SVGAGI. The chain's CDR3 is CASSYSSGANTEAFF. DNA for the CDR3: TGTGCCAGCAGTTACTCGTCCGGGGCGAACACTGAAGCTTTCTTT.

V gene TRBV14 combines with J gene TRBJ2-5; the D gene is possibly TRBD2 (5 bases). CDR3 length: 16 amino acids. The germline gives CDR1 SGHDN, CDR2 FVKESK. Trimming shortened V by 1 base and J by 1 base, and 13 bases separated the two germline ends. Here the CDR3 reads CASSQARGAFQETQYF. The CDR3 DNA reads TGTGCCAGCAGCCAAGCCCGGGGAGCATTCCAAGAGACCCAGTACTTC.

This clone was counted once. The CDR3 sequence is CASSLAQGGELFF. The CDR3 region has the DNA TGTGCCAGCAGCTTAGCGCAGGGCGGGGAGCTGTTTTTT. The chain has TRBV7-6 and TRBJ2-2, with a possible D match to TRBD1 (5 bases). The CDR3 sequence is 13 residues long. Germline V lookup: CDR1 SGHVS, CDR2 FNYEAQ. V lost 0 bases and J 7 bases, leaving 6 bases between the germline ends.

CDR3 in DNA: TGCGCCAGCAGCCCTGGATCCGGAGGGAGCAATCAGCCCCAGCATTTT. Translating it yields CASSPGSGGSNQPQHF. The J gene is TRBJ1-5, the V gene TRBV5-1; D is unresolved. In germline, CDR1 is SGHRS, CDR2 YFSETQ. V lost 4 bases to trimming and J lost 1 base, with 15 bases between them. This CDR3 spans 16 amino acids.

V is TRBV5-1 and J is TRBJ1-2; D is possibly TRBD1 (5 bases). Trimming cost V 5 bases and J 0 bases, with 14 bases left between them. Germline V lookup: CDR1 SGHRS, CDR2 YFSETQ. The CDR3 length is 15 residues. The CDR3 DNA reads TGCGCCAGCAGTTGGGACGGGTCTTCTAACTATGGCTACACCTTC. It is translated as CASSWDGSSNYGYTF.

The CDR3 loop is CASSASGRIFYGYTF. As DNA, the CDR3 is TGTGCCAGCAGCGCCTCGGGACGGATCTTCTATGGCTACACCTTC. This chain links TRBV9 with TRBJ1-2, with D perhaps matching TRBD1 (5 bases). The CDR3 extends over 15 amino acids. The germline V gene has CDR1 SGDLS and CDR2 YYNGEE. V shed 3 bases and J shed 4 bases, with 16 bases lying between them.

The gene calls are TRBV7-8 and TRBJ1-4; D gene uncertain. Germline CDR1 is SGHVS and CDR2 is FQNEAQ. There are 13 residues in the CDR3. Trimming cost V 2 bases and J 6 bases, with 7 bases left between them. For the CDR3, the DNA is TGTGCCAGCAGCTTACGGTGGGATGAAAAACTGTTTTTT. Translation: CASSLRWDEKLFF. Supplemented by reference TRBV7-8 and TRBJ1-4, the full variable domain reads GAGVSQSPRYKVAKRGQDVALRCDPISGHVSLFWYQQALGQGPEFLTYFQNEAQLDKSGLPSDRFFAERPEGSVSTLKIQRTQQEDSAVYLCASSLRWDEKLFFGSGTQLSVL.

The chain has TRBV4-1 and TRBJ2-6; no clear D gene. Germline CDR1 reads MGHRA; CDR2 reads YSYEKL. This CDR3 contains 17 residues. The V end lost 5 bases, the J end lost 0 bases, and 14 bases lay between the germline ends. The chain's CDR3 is CASSARTSISGANVLTF. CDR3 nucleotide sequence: TGCGCCAGCAGCGCCCGGACGAGTATCTCTGGGGCCAACGTCCTGACTTTC.

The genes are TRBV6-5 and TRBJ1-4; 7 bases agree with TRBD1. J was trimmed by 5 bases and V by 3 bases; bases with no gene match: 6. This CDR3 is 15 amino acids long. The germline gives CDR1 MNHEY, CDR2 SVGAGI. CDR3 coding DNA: TGTGCCAGCAGTTATAACAGGGGCGCGAATGAAAAACTGTTTTTT. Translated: CASSYNRGANEKLFF.

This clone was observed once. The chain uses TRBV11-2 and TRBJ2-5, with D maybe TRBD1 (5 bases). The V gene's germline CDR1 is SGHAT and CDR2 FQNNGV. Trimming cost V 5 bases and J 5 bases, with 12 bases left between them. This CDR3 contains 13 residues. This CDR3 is CASSPQGRETQYF. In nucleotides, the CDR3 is TGTGCCAGCAGCCCCCAGGGCCGGGAGACCCAGTACTTC. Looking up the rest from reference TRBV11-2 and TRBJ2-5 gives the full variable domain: EAGVAQSPRYKIIEKRQSVAFWCNPISGHATLYWYQQILGQGPKLLIQFQNNGVVDDSQLPKDRFSAERLKGVDSTLKIQPAKLEDSAVYLCASSPQGRETQYFGPGTRLLVL.

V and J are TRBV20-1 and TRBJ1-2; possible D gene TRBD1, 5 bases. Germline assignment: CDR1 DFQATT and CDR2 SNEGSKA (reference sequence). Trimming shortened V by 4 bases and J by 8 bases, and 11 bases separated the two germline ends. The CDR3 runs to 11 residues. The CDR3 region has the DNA TGCAGTGCTACTTGGGGCGTAGGCTACACCTTC. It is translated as CSATWGVGYTF.

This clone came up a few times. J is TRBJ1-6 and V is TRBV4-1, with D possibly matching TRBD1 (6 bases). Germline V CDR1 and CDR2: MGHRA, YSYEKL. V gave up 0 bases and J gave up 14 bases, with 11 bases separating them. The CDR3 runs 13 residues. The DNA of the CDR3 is TGCGCCAGCAGCCAAGATCGGGGACAAGCCCTCCACTTT. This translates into CASSQDRGQALHF.

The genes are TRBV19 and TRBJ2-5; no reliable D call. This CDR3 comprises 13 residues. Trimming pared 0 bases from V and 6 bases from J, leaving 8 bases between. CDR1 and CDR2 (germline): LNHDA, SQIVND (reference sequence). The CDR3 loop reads CASSIDNRQTQYF. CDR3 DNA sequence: TGTGCCAGTAGTATAGATAATAGACAGACCCAGTACTTC. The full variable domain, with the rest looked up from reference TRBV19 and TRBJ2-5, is DGGITQSPKYLFRKEGQNVTLSCEQNLNHDAMYWYRQDPGQGLRLIYYSQIVNDFQKGDIAEGYSVSREKKESFPLTVTSAQKNPTAFYLCASSIDNRQTQYFGPGTRLLVL.

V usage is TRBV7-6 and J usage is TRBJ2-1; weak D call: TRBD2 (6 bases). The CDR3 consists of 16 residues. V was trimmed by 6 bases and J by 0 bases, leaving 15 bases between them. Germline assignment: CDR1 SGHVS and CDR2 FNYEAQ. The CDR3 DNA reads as TGTGCCAGCAGTTTTACCGGGGGAGCCTCCTACAATGAGCAGTTCTTC. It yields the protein CASSFTGGASYNEQFF.

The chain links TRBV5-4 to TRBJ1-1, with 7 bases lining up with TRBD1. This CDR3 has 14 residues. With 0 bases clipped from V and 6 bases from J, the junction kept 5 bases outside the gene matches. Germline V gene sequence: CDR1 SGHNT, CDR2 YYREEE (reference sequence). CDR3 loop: CASSLDQGGAEAFF. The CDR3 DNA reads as TGTGCCAGCAGCTTGGATCAAGGGGGCGCTGAAGCTTTCTTT.

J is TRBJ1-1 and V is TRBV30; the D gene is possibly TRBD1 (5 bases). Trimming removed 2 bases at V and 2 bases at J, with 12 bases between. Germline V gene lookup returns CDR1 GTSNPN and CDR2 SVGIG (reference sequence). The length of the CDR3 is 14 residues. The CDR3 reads CAWSSGTPNTEAFF. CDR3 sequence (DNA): TGTGCCTGGAGTTCAGGGACCCCCAACACTGAAGCTTTCTTT.

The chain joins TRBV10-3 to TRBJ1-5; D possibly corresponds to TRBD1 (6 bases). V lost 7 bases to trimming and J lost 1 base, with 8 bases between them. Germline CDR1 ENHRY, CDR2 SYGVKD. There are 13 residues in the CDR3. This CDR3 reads CAINQGSNQPQHF. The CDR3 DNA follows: TGTGCCATCAATCAGGGGAGCAATCAGCCCCAGCATTTT.

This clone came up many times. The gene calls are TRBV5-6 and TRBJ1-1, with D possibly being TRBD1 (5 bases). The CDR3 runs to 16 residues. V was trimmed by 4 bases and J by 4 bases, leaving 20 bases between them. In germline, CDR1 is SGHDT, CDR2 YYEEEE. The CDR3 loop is CASSPIGGAEGTEAFF. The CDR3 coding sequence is TGTGCCAGCAGCCCAATCGGGGGAGCGGAGGGCACTGAAGCTTTCTTT.

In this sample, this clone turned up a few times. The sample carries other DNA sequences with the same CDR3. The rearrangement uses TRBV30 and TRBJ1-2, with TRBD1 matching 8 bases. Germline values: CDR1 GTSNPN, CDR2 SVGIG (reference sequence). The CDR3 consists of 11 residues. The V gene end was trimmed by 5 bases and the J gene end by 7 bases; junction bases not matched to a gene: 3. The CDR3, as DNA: TGTGCCTGGCAGGGGGCGGGTGGCTACACCTTC. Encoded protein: CAWQGAGGYTF. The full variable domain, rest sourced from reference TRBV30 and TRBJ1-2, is SQTIHQWPATLVQPVGSPLSLECTVEGTSNPNLYWYRQAAGRGLQLLFYSVGIGQISSEVPQNLSASRPQDRQFILSSKKLLLSDSGFYLCAWQGAGGYTFGSGTRLTVV.

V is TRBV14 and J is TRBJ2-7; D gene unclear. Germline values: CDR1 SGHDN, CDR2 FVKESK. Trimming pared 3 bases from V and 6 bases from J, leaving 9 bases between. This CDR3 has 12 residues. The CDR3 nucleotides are TGTGCCAGCAGCCACACCTTAGGCGAGCAGTACTTC. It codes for CASSHTLGEQYF.

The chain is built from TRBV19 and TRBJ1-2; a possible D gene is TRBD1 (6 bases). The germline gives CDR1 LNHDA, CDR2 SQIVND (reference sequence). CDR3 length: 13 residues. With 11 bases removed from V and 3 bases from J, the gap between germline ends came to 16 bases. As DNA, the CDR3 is TGTGCCTCCAGACGGGCAGGGGACTATGGCTACACCTTC. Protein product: CASRRAGDYGYTF.

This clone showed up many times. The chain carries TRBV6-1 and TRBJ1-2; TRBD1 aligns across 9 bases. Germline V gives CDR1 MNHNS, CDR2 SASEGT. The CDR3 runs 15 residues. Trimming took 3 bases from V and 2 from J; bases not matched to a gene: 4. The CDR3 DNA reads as TGTGCCAGCAGTGAGATTGGGACAGGGAACTATGGCTACACCTTC. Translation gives CASSEIGTGNYGYTF.

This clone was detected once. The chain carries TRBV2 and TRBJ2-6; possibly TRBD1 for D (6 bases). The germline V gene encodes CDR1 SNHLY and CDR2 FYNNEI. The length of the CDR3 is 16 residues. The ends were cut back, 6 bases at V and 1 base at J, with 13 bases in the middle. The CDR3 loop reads CASSALRGSGANVLTF. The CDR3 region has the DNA TGTGCCAGCAGCGCCCTAAGGGGGTCTGGGGCCAACGTCCTGACTTTC.

CDR3 sequence (DNA): TGTGCCAGCAGCACCGCAGGGGACACTGAAGCTTTCTTT. It specifies CASSTAGDTEAFF. The chain combines TRBV9 with TRBJ1-1; possibly TRBD1 for D (6 bases). The CDR3 contains 13 residues. CDR1 and CDR2 (germline): SGDLS, YYNGEE. V was pared by 4 bases and J by 3 bases, with 10 bases between.

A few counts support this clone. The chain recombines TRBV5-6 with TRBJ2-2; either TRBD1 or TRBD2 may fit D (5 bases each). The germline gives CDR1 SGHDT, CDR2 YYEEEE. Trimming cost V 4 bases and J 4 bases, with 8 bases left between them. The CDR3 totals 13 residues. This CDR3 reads CASSRDPTGELFF. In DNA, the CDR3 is TGTGCCAGCAGCCGGGACCCCACCGGGGAGCTGTTTTTT.

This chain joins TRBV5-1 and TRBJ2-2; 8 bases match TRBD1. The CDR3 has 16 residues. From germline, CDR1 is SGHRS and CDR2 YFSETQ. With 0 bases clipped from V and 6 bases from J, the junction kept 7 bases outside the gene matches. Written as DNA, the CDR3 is TGCGCCAGCAGCTTGGTGCAGGGGGCCGTCTCCGGGGAGCTGTTTTTT. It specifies CASSLVQGAVSGELFF.

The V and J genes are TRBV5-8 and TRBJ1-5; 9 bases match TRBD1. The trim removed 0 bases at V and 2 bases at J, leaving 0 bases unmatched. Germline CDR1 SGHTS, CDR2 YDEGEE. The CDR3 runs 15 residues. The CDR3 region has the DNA TGTGCCAGCAGCTTGGGGACAGGGGGCAATCAGCCCCAGCATTTT. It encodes CASSLGTGGNQPQHF.

In DNA, the CDR3 is TGTGCCAGCAGCCAAGCAACCCGGACAGCCGAGTATGGCTACACCTTC. Amino acids: CASSQATRTAEYGYTF. V gene TRBV4-2 combines with J gene TRBJ1-2; D possibly corresponds to TRBD1 (6 bases). V lost 1 base to trimming and J lost 5 bases, with 17 bases between them. There are 16 residues in the CDR3. CDR1 is LGHNA and CDR2 is YNFKEQ in the germline V gene.